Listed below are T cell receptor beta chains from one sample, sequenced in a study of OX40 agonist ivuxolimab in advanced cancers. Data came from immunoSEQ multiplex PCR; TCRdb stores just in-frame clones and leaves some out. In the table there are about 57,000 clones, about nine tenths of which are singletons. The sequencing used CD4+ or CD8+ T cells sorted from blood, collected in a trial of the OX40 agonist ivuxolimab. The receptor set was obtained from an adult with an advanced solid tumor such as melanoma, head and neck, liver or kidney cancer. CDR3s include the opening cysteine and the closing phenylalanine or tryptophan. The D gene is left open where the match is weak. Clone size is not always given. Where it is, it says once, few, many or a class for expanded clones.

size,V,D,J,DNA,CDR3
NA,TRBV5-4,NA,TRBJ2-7,TGTGCCAGCAGCTTGTATAAGGCAGGGATCTCCTACGAGCAGTACTTC,CASSLYKAGISYEQYF
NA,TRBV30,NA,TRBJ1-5,TGTGCCTGGACGAGGGGAGGTAATCAGCCCCAGCATTTT,CAWTRGGNQPQHF
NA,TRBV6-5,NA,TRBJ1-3,TGTGCCAGCAGTATCGGACAGGGAAACACCATATATTTT,CASSIGQGNTIYF
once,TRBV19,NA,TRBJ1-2,TGTGCCAGTAGTATGGGCAATGGCTACACCTTC,CASSMGNGYTF
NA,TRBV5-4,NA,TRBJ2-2,TGTGCCAGCAGCCCCAAAACTAACACCGGGGAGCTGTTTTTT,CASSPKTNTGELFF
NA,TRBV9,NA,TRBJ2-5,TGTGCCAGCAGGCGAGGGCACGGGGAAGAGACCCAGTACTTC,CASRRGHGEETQYF
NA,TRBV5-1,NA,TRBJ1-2,TGCGCCAGCAGCTTACGGGGCGACGTTAACTATGGCTACACCTTC,CASSLRGDVNYGYTF
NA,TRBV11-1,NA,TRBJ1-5,TGTGCCAGCAGCTTAGATCACAATCAGCCCCAGCATTTT,CASSLDHNQPQHF
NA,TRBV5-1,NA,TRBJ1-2,TGCGCCAGCAGCTTGGGGCAGAACTCTAACTATGGCTACACCTTC,CASSLGQNSNYGYTF
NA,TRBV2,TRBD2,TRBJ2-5,TGTGCCAGCAGTGAAAGGGGCGGGGGAGAGACCCAGTACTTC,CASSERGGGETQYF
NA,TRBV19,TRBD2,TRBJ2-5,TGTGCCAGTAGTATTAAGCGGGGGGGCCTGGAGACCCAGTACTTC,CASSIKRGGLETQYF